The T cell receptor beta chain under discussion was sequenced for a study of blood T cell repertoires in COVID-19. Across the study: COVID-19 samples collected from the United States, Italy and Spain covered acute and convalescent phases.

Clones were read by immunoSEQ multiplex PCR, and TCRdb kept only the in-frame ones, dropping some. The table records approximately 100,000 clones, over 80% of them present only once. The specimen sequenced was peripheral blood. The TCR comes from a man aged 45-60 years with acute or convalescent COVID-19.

CDR3: CASSYRGSYSPLHF. DNA for the CDR3: TGTGCCAGCAGCTACAGGGGAAGCTATTCACCCCTCCACTTT. The chain links TRBV13 to TRBJ1-6; 7 positions agree with TRBD1. The CDR3 covers 14 residues. The germline gives CDR1 PRHDT, CDR2 FYEKMQ (reference sequence). Trimming at V came to 4 bases and at J to 8 bases, leaving 5 bases not matched to a gene.